Presented here are 3 T cell receptor beta chains from one specimen sequenced in a study of molecular identifiers for immune sequencing clone quantification. TCRdb called the PCR reads again in MiXCR, with one record for every CDR3 protein. The sample carries about 500,000 distinct CDR3 sequences, 20% to 25% recorded once. The source material was naive CD8+ T cells from blood, with Jurkat cell RNA spiked in. Subset here: FACS-sorted CD8+CD4-CCR7+CD45RA+ naive T cells. All receptors derive from a human donor in good health. Some libraries in this study had Jurkat cell RNA spiked in.

As regards this clonotype: A much more abundant neighbour one base away suggests this may be a read error. The conserved closing phenylalanine or tryptophan is absent in this CDR3, likely reflecting a read error. J is TRBJ1-1 and V is TRBV6-2 or TRBV6-3; no clear D gene. V lost 3 bases and J 2 bases, leaving 10 bases between the germline ends. This CDR3 region has 14 residues. From germline, CDR1 is MNHEY and CDR2 SVGEGT. The CDR3 loop reads CASSYTGINTEAFL. DNA for the CDR3: TGTGCCAGCAGTTATACCGGGATAAACACTGAAGCTTTCCTT.

The J gene is TRBJ1-1, the V gene TRBV9; D unclear. CDR1 is SGDLS and CDR2 is YYNGEE in the germline V gene. With 0 bases removed from V and 1 base from J, the gap between germline ends came to 7 bases. This CDR3 region has 14 residues. The CDR3 is CASSVAAANTEAFF. CDR3 in DNA: TGTGCCAGCAGCGTAGCTGCGGCGAACACTGAAGCTTTCTTT. The full variable domain, in which reference TRBV9 and TRBJ1-1 provide the parts outside the CDR3, is DSGVTQTPKHLITATGQRVTLRCSPRSGDLSVYWYQQSLDQGLQFLIQYYNGEERAKGNILERFSAQQFPDLHSELNLSSLELGDSALYFCASSVAAANTEAFFGQGTRLTVV.

As regards this clonotype: A clone one base away is much larger, so this may be a read error. The chain employs TRBV19 and TRBJ1-1; D is uncertain. This CDR3 has 14 amino acids. Per germline, CDR1 LNHDA and CDR2 SQIVND (reference sequence). The CDR3 sequence: CASSEVRLNTEASF. The CDR3 DNA sequence: TGTGCCAGTAGTGAAGTCAGACTGAACACTGAAGCTTCCTTT.